The 26 T cell receptor beta chains presented below share a single source sample, sequenced in a study of CD8+CD57+ T cells in acquired aplastic anemia listed by TCRdb under 2018. Expansion of CD8+CD57+ cells had been shown by flow cytometry in the patients chosen for sequencing. Sequencing was performed on an Illumina HiSeq 2000. Genomic DNA served as template for TCR beta VDJ combination and CDR3 sequence profiling. In TCRdb, the public reads were trimmed at Q25 with fastp and aligned with MiXCR, with productive beta chains retained. A single entry per CDR3 protein holds the most common genes and DNA from its merged rows. The sample table records a few hundred thousand distinct CDR3 sequences; 70% to 85% of these occur just once. In total, the top ten clones hold approximately 42% of the sample. The sequencing input was sorted CD4+, CD8+, or CD8+CD57+ T cells (not recorded which) from PBMCs. The receptors stem from a human donor with aplastic anemia.

This clonotype has only a few counts. The chain joins TRBV7-9 to TRBJ2-7; D is possibly TRBD1 (5 bases). CDR1 is SEHNR, CDR2 FQNEAQ, per germline (reference sequence). Trimming took 0 bases from V and 6 from J, leaving 9 bases between them. The CDR3 runs 13 residues. The CDR3 DNA follows: TGTGCCAGCAGCTTAGCGGGCAGGGCCGAGCAGTACTTC. Translated: CASSLAGRAEQYF.

V and J are TRBV2 and TRBJ1-2; weak D call: TRBD1 (6 bases). CDR1 is SNHLY, CDR2 FYNNEI, per germline. CDR3 size: 17 residues. With 4 bases removed from V and 6 bases from J, the gap between germline ends came to 24 bases. CDR3 amino acids: CASSGRVIGGASDGYTF. The CDR3 nucleotides are TGTGCCAGCAGTGGAAGGGTTATAGGGGGGGCAAGCGATGGCTACACCTTC.

The chain couples TRBV7-3 to TRBJ2-1; TRBD2 matches at 7 bases. Germline CDR1 SGHTA, CDR2 FQGTGA. The CDR3 runs 15 residues. The V segment lost 5 bases and the J segment 15 bases; nucleotides outside the gene matches: 19. CDR3 DNA sequence: TGTGCCAGCAGCCTCGGACCCGGCGGGAGTATTTTTCGGTTCTTC. It is translated as CASSLGPGGSIFRFF.

There are a few counts of this clonotype. At one boundary the junction diverges from the germline segment, which might be a read error. V usage is TRBV7-3 and J usage is TRBJ2-3; possible D gene TRBD1, 5 bases. This CDR3 spans 14 amino acids. Germline V lookup: CDR1 SGHTA, CDR2 FQGTGA. CDR3 region: CASSSDRGPAPHHF. The CDR3 DNA follows: TGTGCCAGCAGCTCTGACAGAGGTCCAGCACCCCACCACTTT.

Of note for this clonotype: Compared with germline, one end of the junction differs, possibly owing to a read error. The rearrangement joins TRBV7-9 to TRBJ2-3; D is uncertain. The CDR3 length is 14 residues. Per the germline V gene, CDR1 is SEHNR and CDR2 is FQNEAQ (reference sequence). DNA of the CDR3: TGTGCCAGCAGCTTTACTGGCGCACTGAGCAGTTATTCGTTT. Residues: CASSFTGALSSYSF.

This clonotype has more than one count but fewer than ten. A read error may account for a junction end that differs from germline. The chain carries TRBV15 and TRBJ2-7, with D tentatively TRBD1 or TRBD2 (5 bases each). The CDR3 totals 14 residues. Germline V gene sequence: CDR1 LNHNV, CDR2 YYDKDF (reference sequence). The CDR3 bases are TGTGCCACCAGCTGCCGGGGCCGTGCCTATGAGCAGTACTTC. This encodes CATSCRGRAYEQYF.

This clonotype was detected only once. The chain combines TRBV9 with TRBJ2-3; no reliable D call. The germline V gene encodes CDR1 SGDLS and CDR2 YYNGEE. This CDR3 spans 14 amino acids. Trimming removed 4 bases at V and 6 bases at J, with 15 bases between. CDR3 DNA sequence: TGTGCCAGCAGCCCAGCGAGCTCTGGGGATACGCAGTATTTT. Protein: CASSPASSGDTQYF.

CDR3 protein: CASSLRGDPEQFVQFF. The CDR3, as DNA: TGTGCCAGCAGCTTGCGAGGGGACCCTGAGCAGTTTGTGCAGTTCTTC. V usage is TRBV7-8 and J usage is TRBJ2-1; D tentatively reads TRBD1 or TRBD2 (5 bases each). Germline V gives CDR1 SGHVS, CDR2 FQNEAQ. V shed 3 bases and J shed 12 bases, with 24 bases lying between them. This CDR3 is built from 16 residues.

The chain combines TRBV7-9 with TRBJ2-3, with 8 positions matching TRBD2. The germline V gene has CDR1 SEHNR and CDR2 FQNEAQ (reference sequence). The junction had 13 bases not matched to a gene; V was cut back by 1 base and J by 7 bases. CDR3 length equals 17 residues. Written as DNA, the CDR3 is TGTGCCAGCAGCTTAGGAGCGGGGGCGCAGCCCCAGCATACGCAGTATTTT. Its translation is CASSLGAGAQPQHTQYF.

About this clonotype: An end of the junction does not agree with germline; a read error may underlie this. The chain is built from TRBV2 and TRBJ2-4; D tentatively reads TRBD1 or TRBD2 (7 bases each). CDR1 is SNHLY, CDR2 FYNNEI, per germline. CDR3 length: 13 residues. This CDR3 is CASGGGGTVQQYF. The CDR3 DNA reads TGTGCCAGCGGGGGAGGGGGCACCGTTCAGCAGTACTTT. Looking up the rest from reference TRBV2 and TRBJ2-4 gives the full variable domain: EPEVTQTPSHQVTQMGQEVILRCVPISNHLYFYWYRQILGQKVEFLVSFYNNEISEKSEIFDDQFSVERPDGSNFTLKIRSTKLEDSAMYFCASGGGGTVQQYFGAGTRLSVL.

This clonotype was seen more than once but under ten times. V is TRBV19 and J is TRBJ2-7; D might be TRBD1 (5 bases). The germline CDR1 and CDR2 sequences are LNHDA and SQIVND (reference sequence). V dropped 3 bases and J dropped 0 bases, with 6 bases sitting between them. There are 13 residues in the CDR3. CDR3 DNA sequence: TGTGCCAGTAGTATGACAGACTCCTACGAGCAGTACTTC. Translation gives CASSMTDSYEQYF.

The rearrangement joins TRBV6-5 to TRBJ1-1; unclear D gene. CDR1 and CDR2 (germline): MNHEY, SVGAGI. The CDR3 spans 11 residues. The V gene lost 4 bases and the J gene lost 8 bases, with 8 bases spanning the gap. CDR3 sequence (DNA): TGTGCCAGCAGTTTTCAGTCCGAAGCTTTCTTT. This encodes CASSFQSEAFF.

The rearrangement uses TRBV7-3 and TRBJ2-5; 8 bases align to TRBD2. CDR1 is SGHTA, CDR2 FQGTGA, per germline. The CDR3 runs 15 residues. J gave up 14 bases and V 6 bases, and 20 bases lay outside the gene matches. CDR3 bases: TGTGCCAGCAGTTCAAGCGGGAGTTGCGGAGACTCCCGCTACTTC. The encoded protein is CASSSSGSCGDSRYF.

The chain combines TRBV19 with TRBJ1-2, with TRBD1 matching 9 bases. Germline V gene data show CDR1 as LNHDA and CDR2 as SQIVND (reference sequence). CDR3 length: 15 amino acids. The V gene end was trimmed by 6 bases and the J gene end by 0 bases; junction bases not matched to a gene: 5. The CDR3 DNA follows: TGTGCCAGTAGAAGAAGACAGGGGGCTAACTATGGCTACACCTTC. This codes for CASRRRQGANYGYTF. The complete variable domain, with remaining parts taken from reference TRBV19 and TRBJ1-2, reads DGGITQSPKYLFRKEGQNVTLSCEQNLNHDAMYWYRQDPGQGLRLIYYSQIVNDFQKGDIAEGYSVSREKKESFPLTVTSAQKNPTAFYLCASRRRQGANYGYTFGSGTRLTVV.

The DNA of the CDR3 is TGTGCCAGCAGTGGTCTGGGGGGGGAGAACACTGAAGCTTTCTTT. Its protein is CASSGLGGENTEAFF. This rearrangement joins TRBV11-2 to TRBJ1-1; perhaps TRBD1 as D (5 bases). V lost 6 bases and J 1 base, leaving 15 bases between the germline ends. Germline CDR1 and CDR2: SGHAT and FQNNGV. This CDR3 has 15 amino acids.

About this clonotype: This CDR3 is missing its conserved last phenylalanine or tryptophan, likely due to a read error. The limits of the CDR3 on the DNA are not certain, so only TCRdb's listed CDR3 is given. The chain employs TRBV7-9 and TRBJ2-3; the listed D gene, TRBD1, was not tested against the DNA. CDR1 is SEHNR, CDR2 FQNEAQ, per germline (reference sequence). 13 amino acids form the CDR3, both terminal residues included. CDR3: CASSVGGRDRRYY.

This clonotype was recorded once. The V and J genes are TRBV9 and TRBJ2-1, with a possible D match to TRBD1 (6 bases). The germline V and J ends were trimmed by 4 bases and 11 bases, with 25 bases remaining between them. Germline assignment: CDR1 SGDLS and CDR2 YYNGEE. This CDR3 contains 16 residues. The CDR3 loop reads CASSQGLADGEDQQFF. The CDR3 DNA sequence: TGTGCCAGCAGCCAGGGGCTCGCAGACGGTGAGGATCAGCAGTTCTTC.

Details on this clonotype: Germline is not matched at one junction end, which may reflect a read error. The rearrangement uses TRBV19 and TRBJ2-1; 9 bases agree with TRBD1. CDR1 is LNHDA and CDR2 is SQIVND in the germline V gene (reference sequence). The CDR3 has 15 amino acids. The CDR3 protein is CASSAGTGTGELFFF. The CDR3 DNA is TGTGCCAGTAGTGCTGGGACAGGGACCGGGGAGCTGTTTTTTTTC.

The chain carries TRBV15 and TRBJ2-5; no definite D call. This CDR3 comprises 14 residues. V gave up 1 base and J gave up 5 bases, with 11 bases separating them. Per the germline V gene, CDR1 is LNHNV and CDR2 is YYDKDF (reference sequence). This chain's CDR3 is CATSRVRRMETQYF. Written as DNA, the CDR3 is TGTGCCACCAGCAGAGTTAGAAGAATGGAGACCCAGTACTTC.

The CDR3 coding sequence is TGTGCCAGCAGTCAGGGACTAGCGGGGGGGCAGTTCTTC. It encodes CASSQGLAGGQFF. The chain combines TRBV2 with TRBJ2-1; TRBD2 matches at 15 bases. Germline V CDR1 and CDR2: SNHLY, FYNNEI. CDR3 length: 13 residues. The V and J ends lost 5 bases and 12 bases, in that order; junction bases with no gene match: 2.

This clonotype was counted a few times. This is likely a read error, given that the CDR3 carries no conserved phenylalanine or tryptophan at its end. It is unclear where the CDR3 begins or ends on the DNA, so no DNA is shown, and the CDR3 is as TCRdb lists it. The rearrangement links TRBV7-8 to TRBJ2-5; the table names TRBD1, a call not compared with the DNA. The CDR3 length is 12 residues, termini included. Germline V gene lookup returns CDR1 SGHVS and CDR2 FQNEAQ. The CDR3 sequence is CAGRGARETQYY.

To note about this clonotype: This is likely a read error, given that the CDR3 carries no conserved phenylalanine or tryptophan at its end. The gene calls are TRBV7-9 and TRBJ2-1, with D unresolved. This CDR3 has 11 amino acids. Per the germline V gene, CDR1 is SEHNR and CDR2 is FQNEAQ (reference sequence). Trimming removed 11 bases from V and 9 bases from J, with 14 bases in between. The CDR3, as DNA: TGTGCCGGCTCCTGGGCGGCTGAGCAGTTCTAC. This sequence encodes CAGSWAAEQFY.

For this clonotype: The junction departs from germline at one end; a sequencing error may be responsible. This chain connects TRBV7-6 to TRBJ2-3; 7 bases agree with TRBD2. Germline CDR1 is SGHVS and CDR2 is FNYEAQ. The CDR3 is 14 amino acids. The CDR3 region is CASTLGRGPATPNF. The DNA of the CDR3 is TGTGCCAGCACCCTAGGGAGGGGCCCCGCTACGCCCAACTTT. Supplemented by reference TRBV7-6 and TRBJ2-3, the full variable domain reads GAGVSQSPRYKVTKRGQDVALRCDPISGHVSLYWYRQALGQGPEFLTYFNYEAQQDKSGLPNDRFSAERPEGSISTLTIQRTEQRDSAMYRCASTLGRGPATPNFGPGTRLTVL.

The count of this clonotype is one. This rearrangement joins TRBV7-9 to TRBJ2-1; 10 bases line up with TRBD2. The CDR3 covers 15 residues. J gave up 15 bases and V 9 bases, and 20 bases lay outside the gene matches. Germline lookup yields CDR1 SEHNR and CDR2 FQNEAQ (reference sequence). CDR3 region: CASSLAGGYWAKLFF. The CDR3 coding sequence is TGTGCCAGTAGTTTAGCGGGGGGCTACTGGGCTAAGCTGTTCTTC.

With respect to this clonotype: Likely a read error: the CDR3 ends without its conserved phenylalanine or tryptophan. Because the CDR3's place on the DNA is in doubt, the DNA is left out and the CDR3 is given as listed by TCRdb. The genes are TRBV9 and TRBJ2-3; TRBD2 is the table's D call and was not checked against the DNA. 13 amino acids form the CDR3, both terminal residues included. CDR1 and CDR2 (germline): SGDLS, YYNGEE. CDR3 sequence: CASLEGLALHRYV.

A remark on this clonotype: The CDR3 does not end in the conserved phenylalanine or tryptophan, so this is likely a read error. The DNA is left out, because the CDR3 cannot be placed on it with certainty; the CDR3 is given as TCRdb lists it. This chain links TRBV7-3 with TRBJ2-3; the D call in the table, TRBD2, was not verified against the DNA. The CDR3 contains 13 residues when both ends are counted. Germline V CDR1 and CDR2: SGHTA, FQGTGA. This CDR3 reads CASSSDAGTAYDQ.